The next 15 T cell receptor beta chains were all read from a single sample in a study of shared clonotypes between healthy human individuals. TCRdb keeps only in-frame clones here, not all; method: immunoSEQ multiplex PCR. The repertoire has over 700,000 clones, approximately 72% of them found once; the top ten carry around 1.7%. The sample taken for sequencing was memory CD4+ T cells sorted from blood. Subset of the sample: CD45RA-negative fraction. These receptors were collected from a woman aged 25 to 39 in good health.

In this sample, this clone turned up once. At the DNA level, this CDR3 is encoded by other sequences in the same sample as well. The genes are TRBV9 and TRBJ2-7; tentatively, D is TRBD2 (5 bases). The CDR3 totals 14 residues. Deletions cut 2 bases from V and 0 bases from J, with 9 bases between. In germline, CDR1 is SGDLS, CDR2 YYNGEE. CDR3 in amino acids: CASSVGVSSYEQYF. The CDR3 DNA reads TGTGCCAGCAGCGTGGGAGTCAGCTCCTACGAGCAGTACTTC.

In the case of this clone: Different DNA sequences within this sample yield the same CDR3. The chain combines TRBV11-2 with TRBJ2-2; TRBD1 might be the D (6 bases). Trimming left V 6 bases short and J 5 bases short, with 13 bases between. Germline assignment: CDR1 SGHAT and CDR2 FQNNGV. The CDR3 consists of 14 residues. The CDR3 bases are TGTGCCAGCAGTTTACAGGGAGCTACCGGGGAGCTGTTTTTT. It specifies CASSLQGATGELFF.

The chain recombines TRBV25-1 with TRBJ2-1; weak D call: TRBD2 (6 bases). CDR3 length: 12 residues. Germline V lookup: CDR1 MGHDK, CDR2 SYGVNS. V lost 6 bases, J lost 9 bases, and 12 bases lay in between. The DNA for the CDR3 is TGTGCCAGCAGACCAACTAGCAGTGAGCAGTTCTTC. This codes for CASRPTSSEQFF.

The chain combines TRBV25-1 with TRBJ1-1; the D is unclear. This CDR3 contains 12 residues. CDR1 and CDR2 (germline): MGHDK, SYGVNS. Deletions cut 5 bases from V and 1 base from J, with 5 bases between. CDR3: CASSRQNTEAFF. The CDR3 DNA sequence: TGTGCCAGCAGTCGACAGAACACTGAAGCTTTCTTT.

This chain joins TRBV28 and TRBJ2-5, with D possibly TRBD2 on 5 matching bases. The J call may be wrong; the DNA end is better matched by TRBJ2-7. The CDR3 contains 13 residues. Germline V gene data show CDR1 as MDHEN and CDR2 as SYDVKM. CDR3 loop: CASSGEGRYEQYF. The CDR3 DNA sequence: TGTGCCAGCAGTGGAGAGGGCAGATACGAGCAGTACTTC.

The V and J genes are TRBV10-3 and TRBJ1-5; D is uncertain. Germline V gene data show CDR1 as ENHRY and CDR2 as SYGVKD. The CDR3 runs 14 residues. V lost 2 bases and J lost 3, with 8 bases in between. The CDR3 spells CAISEGEHNQPQHF. CDR3 DNA: TGTGCCATCAGTGAGGGGGAGCACAATCAGCCCCAGCATTTT.

The chain couples TRBV7-9 to TRBJ2-7, with D unresolved. Germline CDR1 SEHNR, CDR2 FQNEAQ (reference sequence). The CDR3 loop spans 13 amino acids. V was pared by 2 bases and J by 2 bases, with 7 bases between. Here the CDR3 reads CASSLLLPYEQYF. CDR3 DNA: TGTGCCAGCAGCTTACTTCTCCCCTACGAGCAGTACTTC.

On this clone: Other nucleotide sequences in the sample specify the same CDR3. This rearrangement joins TRBV28 to TRBJ2-7, with D perhaps given as TRBD1 or TRBD2 (5 bases each). This CDR3 contains 15 residues. V was clipped by 6 bases and J by 0 bases, with 15 bases between them. CDR1 is MDHEN, CDR2 SYDVKM, per germline. CDR3 loop: CASRLGTASSYEQYF. In DNA form, the CDR3 reads TGTGCCAGCAGGCTGGGGACGGCAAGCTCCTACGAGCAGTACTTC. The full variable domain, in which reference TRBV28 and TRBJ2-7 provide the parts outside the CDR3, is DVKVTQSSRYLVKRTGEKVFLECVQDMDHENMFWYRQDPGLGLRLIYFSYDVKMKEKGDIPEGYSVSREKKERFSLILESASTNQTSMYLCASRLGTASSYEQYFGPGTRLTVT.

This clone showed up just a few times. This chain joins TRBV30 and TRBJ1-6, with a tentative D call TRBD1 (6 bases). The germline CDR1 and CDR2 sequences are GTSNPN and SVGIG (reference sequence). Trimming removed 5 bases at V and 7 bases at J, with 9 bases between. This CDR3 comprises 12 residues. CDR3 protein: CAWRTENSPLHF. CDR3 nucleotide sequence: TGTGCCTGGCGGACAGAAAATTCACCCCTCCACTTT.

V gene TRBV19 combines with J gene TRBJ1-5; TRBD1 aligns across 8 bases. Trimming at V came to 8 bases and at J to 1 base, leaving 4 bases not matched to a gene. This CDR3 comprises 14 residues. Germline loops: CDR1 LNHDA, CDR2 SQIVND (reference sequence). The CDR3 is CASGYRGSNQPQHF. The CDR3 DNA reads as TGTGCCAGTGGGTACAGGGGGAGCAATCAGCCCCAGCATTTT.

This clone occurred once. The rearrangement joins TRBV28 to TRBJ2-5; D might be TRBD1 or TRBD2, each matching 5 bases. V gave up 2 bases and J gave up 6 bases, with 13 bases separating them. The CDR3 sequence is 14 residues long. Germline V lookup: CDR1 MDHEN, CDR2 SYDVKM. In DNA, the CDR3 is TGTGCCAGCAGTTTAGGGGGTTCGGTAAAGACCCAGTACTTC. This sequence encodes CASSLGGSVKTQYF. Complete variable domain (other parts from reference TRBV28 and TRBJ2-5): DVKVTQSSRYLVKRTGEKVFLECVQDMDHENMFWYRQDPGLGLRLIYFSYDVKMKEKGDIPEGYSVSREKKERFSLILESASTNQTSMYLCASSLGGSVKTQYFGPGTRLLVL.

V is TRBV29-1 and J is TRBJ2-1, with 14 bases aligning to TRBD2. With V trimmed by 2 bases and J by 2 bases, 5 bases remained unmatched. Germline CDR1 reads SQVTM; CDR2 reads ANQGSEA. This CDR3 contains 17 residues. CDR3 DNA sequence: TGCAGCGTTGAATTTGGACTAGCGGGAGGAGCCTACAATGAGCAGTTCTTC. Its translation: CSVEFGLAGGAYNEQFF.

The V gene is TRBV5-1, the J gene TRBJ1-2, with TRBD1 matching over 9 bases. Per germline, CDR1 SGHRS and CDR2 YFSETQ. The CDR3 sequence is 13 residues long. Trimming at V came to 3 bases and at J to 8 bases, leaving 5 bases not matched to a gene. CDR3 in amino acids: CASSYEGQGGYTF. Written as DNA, the CDR3 is TGCGCCAGCAGCTACGAGGGACAGGGCGGCTACACCTTC.

The chain couples TRBV7-8 to TRBJ2-6; D remains unclear. Germline V CDR1 and CDR2: SGHVS, FQNEAQ. The V end was cut by 5 bases, the J end by 5 bases, with 22 bases between. This CDR3 is 18 amino acids long. In nucleotides, the CDR3 is TGTGCCAGCAGCAAATCGAGGTTTCCACAAAGTCGGGCCAACGTCCTGACTTTC. Translating it yields CASSKSRFPQSRANVLTF.

The rearrangement uses TRBV18 and TRBJ2-1, with D possibly TRBD1 on 5 matching bases. Germline V CDR1 and CDR2: KGHSH, LQKENI. The CDR3 runs to 13 residues. The V and J ends lost 1 base and 9 bases respectively, with 10 bases between them. The CDR3: CASSPLQTVEQFF. The CDR3 DNA sequence: TGTGCCAGCTCACCACTCCAGACAGTTGAGCAGTTCTTC. The whole variable domain, remainder taken from reference TRBV18 and TRBJ2-1, is NAGVMQNPRHLVRRRGQEARLRCSPMKGHSHVYWYRQLPEEGLKFMVYLQKENIIDESGMPKERFSAEFPKEGPSILRIQQVVRGDSAAYFCASSPLQTVEQFFGPGTRLTVL.